This T cell receptor beta chain came from a study of OX40 agonist ivuxolimab in advanced cancers. About the full investigation: The costimulatory receptor OX40 (CD134) was targeted by ivuxolimab, a fully human IgG2 agonistic monoclonal antibody. Intravenous ivuxolimab was administered to patients every 2 weeks at six dose levels: 0.01, 0.1, 0.3, 1.5, 3 and 10 mg/kg. Among the approximately 50 dose-escalation patients, about 20 had hepatocellular carcinoma, roughly 15 melanoma, 9 renal cell carcinoma and 9 head and neck cancer. The dose-escalation cohort was around 84% male with a mean age of roughly 60 years, ranging from 23 to 79. Prior anti-PD-1, anti-PD-L1 or anti-CTLA-4 therapy was permitted, and approximately 39% of dose-escalation patients had received checkpoint inhibitors. Three dose-escalation patients achieved partial responses, one with hepatocellular carcinoma and two with cutaneous melanoma. Peripheral TCRbeta sequencing was intended to test whether TCR sequence diversity was altered and clonal T-cell expansion was caused by ivuxolimab. The monotherapy dose-escalation portion (N ≈ 55 patients) of the phase I ivuxolimab trial is reported in the paper.

To sequence the TCRbeta CDR3 region, genomic DNA was isolated from the sorted cells. TCRbeta CDR3 regions were sequenced using the immunoSEQ Assay. TCRdb took this table from immuneACCESS and kept in-frame rearrangements with V and J called. Such tables lack part of the clones; where checked against another copy, unresolved V genes explain under half of the gap, and the rest is unexplained. In all, the sample holds approximately 94,000 clones, and more than 85% of those were seen once. The top ten constitute under 0.65% of the sample. Turning to this clone: The antigen it recognizes is unknown. Per-base quality was not reported, and no clone a single base away is much larger than it.

Looking up the germline V gene (reference sequence) yields CDR1 LNHDA and CDR2 SQIVND. V loses 5 bases of germline sequence and J loses 5 bases, and the interval between the two ends is 18 bases. The CDR3 sequence holds 15 residues, the cysteine and phenylalanine included. The DNA shown is the 45-base CDR3, in frame from base 1. Patients with autoimmune disease history or receiving systemic immunosuppression were excluded from the trial. Peripheral blood for TCR sequencing was collected from all dose cohorts at baseline, on cycle 4 day 1, and on cycle 7 day 1. Samples came from an open-label, multicenter, first-in-human phase I dose-escalation trial of ivuxolimab. Adults with locally advanced or metastatic melanoma, renal cell carcinoma, hepatocellular carcinoma or head and neck squamous cell carcinoma were enrolled in the trial. Before TCR sequencing, CD4+ T cells and CD8+ T cells from peripheral blood were sorted into separate populations.

What the authors observed across the whole study: In the 0.1-3.0 mg/kg groups, partial responders were among the patients with the lowest normalized peripheral clonal expansion, particularly in CD8+ T cells. After ivuxolimab, expanded clones were on average more numerous among CD8+ T cells than among CD4+ T cells. At doses from 0.1 to 3.0 mg/kg, clonal expansion was seen in both CD4+ and CD8+ blood T cells between baseline and week 6. The antigen specificity of the clonally expanded peripheral T cells was not determined. Low levels of normalized T-cell clonal expansion were also seen in some patients who did not respond.

The rearranged segments are TRBV19 and TRBJ2-5, with a tentative D gene TRBD2 over 6 matching bases. This sequence originates from an adult with an advanced solid tumor such as melanoma, head and neck, liver or kidney cancer. Sequences were derived from CD4+ or CD8+ T cells sorted from blood, sampled in a trial of the OX40 agonist ivuxolimab. The nucleotide sequence is TGTGCCAGTAGTGACGGGGGTGGGGCTAGGGAGACCCAGTACTTC. Its translation reads: CASSDGGGARETQYF.